Listed below are T cell receptor beta chains from one sample, sequenced in a study of blood T cell repertoires in COVID-19. Data came from immunoSEQ multiplex PCR; TCRdb stores just in-frame clones and leaves some out. The repertoire consists of some 200,000 clones, with 87% occurring once and the leading ten covering less than 15%. Sequenced: peripheral blood. Every receptor here comes from a young woman who had recovered from COVID-19. Both conserved end residues are part of each CDR3. A D gene is named only where the DNA matches it firmly. Clone sizes are given selectively: once, few, many, or a class where the clone is expanded.

TRBD1	-	TRBV6-5	TRBJ1-5	CASSKTGYGQPQHF	TGTGCCAGCAGTAAGACAGGGTACGGTCAGCCCCAGCATTTT
-	once	TRBV6-5	TRBJ2-5	CASSSFRQRQETQYF	TGTGCCAGCAGTTCCTTTCGACAGAGACAAGAGACCCAGTACTTC
TRBD2	-	TRBV28	TRBJ2-7	CASGTSGMYEQYF	TGTGCCAGCGGGACTAGCGGGATGTACGAGCAGTACTTC
-	-	TRBV6-5	TRBJ1-3	CASSPRRVSGNTIYF	TGTGCCAGCAGTCCAAGACGGGTCTCTGGAAACACCATATATTTT
-	-	TRBV5-1	TRBJ2-1	CASGGAMRGIVVEQFF	TGCGCCAGCGGCGGGGCCATGCGCGGGATAGTTGTTGAGCAGTTCTTC
-	once	TRBV14	TRBJ1-4	CASSQGGLRSVREKLFF	TGTGCCAGCAGCCAAGGGGGGCTTAGAAGCGTTCGTGAAAAACTGTTTTTT
TRBD2	-	TRBV20-1	TRBJ2-3	CSASIAGGTDTQYF	TGCAGTGCTAGTATTGCGGGGGGCACAGATACGCAGTATTTT
TRBD2	-	TRBV9	TRBJ2-1	CASSYHTSGAYNEQFF	TGTGCCAGCAGCTACCATACTAGCGGGGCCTACAATGAGCAGTTCTTC
TRBD2	-	TRBV29-1	TRBJ2-1	CSVMGLAGEGAYNEQFF	TGCAGCGTGATGGGACTAGCGGGAGAAGGGGCCTACAATGAGCAGTTCTTC
-	-	TRBV9	TRBJ2-7	CASSVAWETYEQYF	TGTGCCAGCAGCGTAGCCTGGGAGACCTACGAGCAGTACTTC
TRBD2	-	TRBV7-7	TRBJ2-1	CASSLGLAAEQFF	TGTGCCAGCAGCCTCGGACTAGCCGCTGAGCAGTTCTTC
-	few	TRBV6-5	TRBJ1-5	CASRSTSGPQHF	TGTGCCAGCAGGTCAACTAGCGGGCCCCAGCATTTT
TRBD2	-	TRBV20-1	TRBJ2-7	CSASPRTSGRGGYEQYF	TGCAGTGCTAGTCCGCGGACTAGCGGGAGAGGAGGGTACGAGCAGTACTTC
TRBD1	-	TRBV11-3	TRBJ1-1	CASSTTGGTEAFF	TGTGCCAGCAGCACTACAGGGGGAACTGAAGCTTTCTTT
-	-	TRBV19	TRBJ1-1	CASSLGQGHTEAFF	TGTGCCAGTAGCCTGGGGCAGGGGCACACTGAAGCTTTCTTT
TRBD1	-	TRBV30	TRBJ1-1	CASRDRGEWGTEAFF	TGTGCCTCCCGGGACAGGGGTGAATGGGGCACTGAAGCTTTCTTT
-	-	TRBV12-5	TRBJ2-1	CASGLGGGNEQFF	TGTGCTAGTGGTTTGGGAGGGGGCAATGAGCAGTTCTTC
TRBD2	-	TRBV19	TRBJ2-1	CASRATTREGPYNEQFF	TGTGCCAGTAGGGCCACTACGCGGGAGGGCCCCTACAATGAGCAGTTCTTC
-	-	TRBV6-2/TRBV6-3	TRBJ2-7	CASSLAGGVEQYF	TGTGCCAGCAGTCTCGCCGGCGGGGTCGAGCAGTACTTC
TRBD1	once	TRBV28	TRBJ1-2	CASSPTGTGGGYTF	TGTGCCAGCAGCCCGACCGGGACAGGGGGAGGCTACACCTTC
-	-	TRBV5-4	TRBJ2-1	CASTSRDRQFF	TGTGCCAGCACTTCCCGTGATAGGCAGTTCTTC
TRBD1	-	TRBV29-1	TRBJ1-2	CSVGPGQGGGYTF	TGCAGCGTTGGGCCGGGACAGGGAGGCGGCTACACCTTC
TRBD1	few	TRBV27	TRBJ2-1	CASKKGTGTYEQFF	TGTGCCAGCAAAAAAGGGACAGGGACCTATGAGCAGTTCTTC
-	-	TRBV4-3	TRBJ1-2	CASSQAGRYGYTF	TGCGCCAGCAGCCAGGCTGGGAGGTATGGCTACACCTTC
TRBD1	once	TRBV30	TRBJ2-7	CAWRAGTGPYEQYF	TGTGCCTGGAGGGCGGGGACAGGGCCCTACGAGCAGTACTTC
-	-	TRBV30	TRBJ2-2	CAATGSGELFF	TGTGCCGCGACAGGCTCCGGGGAGCTGTTTTTT
TRBD1	-	TRBV4-3	TRBJ2-3	CASSQEGTGVPDTQYF	TGCGCCAGCAGCCAGGAAGGGACAGGGGTCCCAGATACGCAGTATTTT
TRBD2	-	TRBV9	TRBJ2-5	CASSVTGTFRTSSQETQYF	TGTGCCAGCAGCGTAACCGGGACATTCAGGACTAGCAGTCAAGAGACCCAGTACTTC
-	-	TRBV30	TRBJ1-4	CAWSPSGLFNEKLFF	TGTGCCTGGAGTCCATCTGGGCTATTCAATGAAAAACTGTTTTTT
-	-	TRBV15	TRBJ1-1	CATSKTGYTEAFF	TGTGCCACCAGCAAGACAGGTTACACTGAAGCTTTCTTT
-	-	TRBV14	TRBJ2-3	CASSQKRTDTQYF	TGTGCCAGCAGCCAAAAGCGGACAGATACGCAGTATTTT
TRBD1	-	TRBV28	TRBJ1-5	CASSLNQGESSGQPQHF	TGTGCCAGCAGTTTAAACCAGGGGGAATCGTCTGGTCAGCCCCAGCATTTT
-	-	TRBV6-6	TRBJ2-7	CASSSSGEHEQYF	TGTGCCAGCAGCTCTTCCGGGGAACACGAGCAGTACTTC
TRBD1	-	TRBV6-6	TRBJ1-2	CASRGTGDYGYTF	TGTGCCAGCAGAGGGACAGGGGACTATGGCTACACCTTC
TRBD1	-	TRBV30	TRBJ1-2	CAWLGQGALEGYTF	TGTGCCTGGCTGGGACAGGGGGCGCTGGAGGGCTACACCTTC
TRBD2	many	TRBV7-9	TRBJ2-1	CASSGTSAYNEQFF	TGTGCCAGCTCGGGGACTAGCGCCTACAATGAGCAGTTCTTC
TRBD1	-	TRBV18	TRBJ1-1	CASSRTGETNTEAFF	TGTGCCAGCTCACGGACAGGGGAGACGAACACTGAAGCTTTCTTT
TRBD1	-	TRBV7-2	TRBJ1-2	CASSITGVHYGYTF	TGTGCCAGCAGCATCACAGGGGTTCACTATGGCTACACCTTC
TRBD2	-	TRBV11-3	TRBJ2-1	CASSSLSTSGHNEQFF	TGTGCCAGCAGCTCCCTCTCCACTAGCGGGCACAATGAGCAGTTCTTC